A selection of T cell receptor beta chains follows, all from one sample in a study of blood T cell repertoires in COVID-19. Profiled with immunoSEQ multiplex PCR; TCRdb holds only in-frame clones, not every one. The sample yields approximately 38,000 clones, roughly 85% seen once. The sequenced sample was peripheral blood. Receptor source: a man between 60 and 75 years old with COVID-19, enrolled during active disease. The conserved cysteine and the conserved F or W are not part of the CDR3 here. The order of the fields is V gene, J gene, clone size, CDR3 protein. Size is stated for part of the rows, as once, few or many counts, or as a class when the clone is expanded.

V gene: TRBV6-5
J gene: TRBJ2-2
clone size: NA
CDR3 protein: ASSSGTGLDTGELF

V gene: TRBV15
J gene: TRBJ1-1
clone size: once
CDR3 protein: ATSRRGTEGWRTEAF

V gene: TRBV7-3
J gene: TRBJ2-2
clone size: NA
CDR3 protein: ASSPLAGGSTGELF

V gene: TRBV11-1
J gene: TRBJ1-2
clone size: NA
CDR3 protein: ASSLAETGIYGYT

V gene: TRBV7-2
J gene: TRBJ2-7
clone size: NA
CDR3 protein: ASSSGVSSYEQY

V gene: TRBV27
J gene: TRBJ1-2
clone size: NA
CDR3 protein: ASTDTGAGGSYGYT

V gene: TRBV7-2
J gene: TRBJ1-5
clone size: NA
CDR3 protein: ASSLAPSPDQPQH

V gene: TRBV19
J gene: TRBJ2-2
clone size: few
CDR3 protein: ASSLEAGELF

V gene: TRBV7-2
J gene: TRBJ1-5
clone size: few
CDR3 protein: ASSAEGGYYSNQPQH

V gene: TRBV7-2
J gene: TRBJ1-5
clone size: NA
CDR3 protein: ASSLGWGGNQPQH

V gene: TRBV14
J gene: TRBJ1-4
clone size: NA
CDR3 protein: ASSPLGRTYEKLF

V gene: TRBV7-9
J gene: TRBJ1-5
clone size: NA
CDR3 protein: ASSQGGQPQH

V gene: TRBV5-1
J gene: TRBJ2-5
clone size: NA
CDR3 protein: ASSSQGRETQY

V gene: TRBV3-1/TRBV3-2
J gene: TRBJ2-7
clone size: NA
CDR3 protein: ASSNLIAGVPF

V gene: TRBV2
J gene: TRBJ2-5
clone size: NA
CDR3 protein: ASNPQGVEETQY

V gene: TRBV2
J gene: TRBJ1-2
clone size: NA
CDR3 protein: ASSDFDRGDYGYT

V gene: TRBV4-2
J gene: TRBJ2-7
clone size: NA
CDR3 protein: ASSQETSNPYEQY

V gene: TRBV7-9
J gene: TRBJ1-3
clone size: NA
CDR3 protein: ASSLGGGASGNTIY

V gene: TRBV4-3
J gene: TRBJ2-6
clone size: NA
CDR3 protein: ASSPQEGAGANVLT

V gene: TRBV21-1
J gene: TRBJ2-7
clone size: NA
CDR3 protein: ASSKWKTGVHEQY

V gene: TRBV2
J gene: TRBJ2-1
clone size: NA
CDR3 protein: ASSENLAGVSYNEQF

V gene: TRBV6-5
J gene: TRBJ1-1
clone size: NA
CDR3 protein: ASMSVEGITEAF

V gene: TRBV30
J gene: TRBJ2-3
clone size: NA
CDR3 protein: AWSRSGTSGRALTDTQY

V gene: TRBV7-9
J gene: TRBJ2-5
clone size: NA
CDR3 protein: ASSQLDPGQGIRETQY

V gene: TRBV4-1
J gene: TRBJ1-6
clone size: NA
CDR3 protein: ASSQARGNDSPLH

V gene: TRBV9
J gene: TRBJ2-2
clone size: NA
CDR3 protein: ASTAVHTGELF

V gene: TRBV4-1
J gene: TRBJ2-7
clone size: NA
CDR3 protein: ASSQEWLGGEQY

V gene: TRBV28
J gene: TRBJ2-2
clone size: NA
CDR3 protein: ASSFIAGVAGELF

V gene: TRBV29-1
J gene: TRBJ2-2
clone size: NA
CDR3 protein: SVGAGIANTGELF

V gene: TRBV3-1/TRBV3-2
J gene: TRBJ2-7
clone size: few
CDR3 protein: ASSRTSGGEQY

V gene: TRBV6-1
J gene: TRBJ1-4
clone size: NA
CDR3 protein: ASSAPAGRGWDSNEKLF

V gene: TRBV5-1
J gene: TRBJ2-7
clone size: medium-sized
CDR3 protein: ASSLDGSATTYEQY

V gene: TRBV5-6
J gene: TRBJ1-1
clone size: NA
CDR3 protein: ASTGVPGRNTEAF

V gene: TRBV7-9
J gene: TRBJ2-3
clone size: NA
CDR3 protein: ASSLGQRGDTQY

V gene: TRBV11-2
J gene: TRBJ2-7
clone size: NA
CDR3 protein: ASSLVTGGLTYEQY

V gene: TRBV5-1
J gene: TRBJ2-6
clone size: once
CDR3 protein: ASSSKDRPFSGANVLT

V gene: TRBV10-2
J gene: TRBJ1-3
clone size: NA
CDR3 protein: ASRPPQTGLTGNTIY

V gene: TRBV11-1
J gene: TRBJ2-7
clone size: NA
CDR3 protein: ASSLEQNALYEQY

V gene: TRBV2
J gene: TRBJ1-5
clone size: NA
CDR3 protein: ASSQGGNQPQH

V gene: TRBV5-1
J gene: TRBJ1-1
clone size: NA
CDR3 protein: ASRTGVNTEAF

V gene: TRBV3-1/TRBV3-2
J gene: TRBJ2-1
clone size: NA
CDR3 protein: ASSRGGLAGVPSYNEQF

V gene: TRBV6-5
J gene: TRBJ2-7
clone size: NA
CDR3 protein: ASSSPAGTVYEQY

V gene: TRBV13
J gene: TRBJ2-1
clone size: NA
CDR3 protein: ASSESTGGTYSEQF

V gene: TRBV11-1
J gene: TRBJ2-1
clone size: NA
CDR3 protein: ASSFSLAGGDSEQF

V gene: TRBV5-1
J gene: TRBJ2-1
clone size: NA
CDR3 protein: ASSLGQGWKLDEQF

V gene: TRBV19
J gene: TRBJ1-1
clone size: NA
CDR3 protein: ASSIGGGWNTEAF

V gene: TRBV2
J gene: TRBJ2-1
clone size: NA
CDR3 protein: ASRMDTLSSYNEQF

V gene: TRBV12-3/TRBV12-4
J gene: TRBJ1-2
clone size: NA
CDR3 protein: ASSLNAGGGYT

V gene: TRBV6-5
J gene: TRBJ1-5
clone size: NA
CDR3 protein: ASSIREAQPQH